Presented here are 30 T cell receptor beta chains from one specimen sequenced in a study of cytomegalovirus exposure and HLA in healthy donors. The assay was immunoSEQ multiplex PCR, and TCRdb's table has in-frame clones only and misses some. The sample contains 80,000 to 95,000 clones, over 85% of which appear only once. Sequenced input: PBMCs. The receptors here all came from a woman younger than 45 in good health and CMV-seropositive.

The chain combines TRBV28 with TRBJ1-3, with D possibly being TRBD1 (6 bases). Trimming removed 4 bases at V and 0 bases at J, with 10 bases between. The CDR3 is 15 residues long. The V gene's germline CDR1 is MDHEN and CDR2 SYDVKM. The CDR3 coding sequence is TGTGCCAGCAGTTCCGGACAGTTCTCTGGAAACACCATATATTTT. Translated: CASSSGQFSGNTIYF.

The chain couples TRBV2 to TRBJ2-1; perhaps TRBD2 as D (6 bases). This CDR3 spans 18 amino acids. CDR1 and CDR2 (germline): SNHLY, FYNNEI. Trimming cost V 6 bases and J 3 bases, with 24 bases left between them. The CDR3 coding sequence is TGTGCCAGCAGCCCCTCCTCTCTTGAGCGGGCCTTCTACAATGAGCAGTTCTTC. Amino acid sequence: CASSPSSLERAFYNEQFF. The whole variable domain, filled in from reference TRBV2 and TRBJ2-1, reads EPEVTQTPSHQVTQMGQEVILRCVPISNHLYFYWYRQILGQKVEFLVSFYNNEISEKSEIFDDQFSVERPDGSNFTLKIRSTKLEDSAMYFCASSPSSLERAFYNEQFFGPGTRLTVL.

The chain carries TRBV7-9 and TRBJ2-7, with D uncertain. The V end lost 3 bases, the J end lost 2 bases, and 8 bases lay between the germline ends. CDR3 length: 13 residues. Per germline, CDR1 SEHNR and CDR2 FQNEAQ (reference sequence). The CDR3 DNA reads as TGTGCCAGCAGCTTTGGCCCAGCCTACGAGCAGTACTTC. Residues: CASSFGPAYEQYF.

This chain connects TRBV4-1 to TRBJ2-3; D uncertain. The germline V gene has CDR1 MGHRA and CDR2 YSYEKL. Trimming stripped 5 bases from V and 3 bases from J, with 6 bases between. The CDR3 has 12 residues. The CDR3 loop reads CASSVATDTQYF. The DNA for the CDR3 is TGCGCCAGCAGCGTGGCAACAGATACGCAGTATTTT.

The chain couples TRBV28 to TRBJ2-4, with D uncertain. There are 12 residues in the CDR3. Trimming took 6 bases from V and 6 from J, leaving 9 bases between them. Germline CDR1 reads MDHEN; CDR2 reads SYDVKM. DNA of the CDR3: TGTGCCAGCAGCTTTGGCGGAAACATTCAGTACTTC. Encoded protein: CASSFGGNIQYF.

The chain couples TRBV27 to TRBJ2-1, with D possibly TRBD2 on 5 matching bases. CDR3 length: 13 amino acids. Per the germline V gene, CDR1 is MNHEY and CDR2 is SMNVEV (reference sequence). Between the trimmed V and J ends, which lost 6 bases and 9 bases, there was a span of 15 bases. This CDR3 is CASRYLGLPEQFF. Here the CDR3 DNA reads TGTGCCAGCAGGTACCTAGGACTGCCTGAGCAGTTCTTC.

The gene calls are TRBV29-1 and TRBJ2-5; 7 nucleotides match TRBD1. After removal of 8 bases from V and 4 bases from J, the junction contained 13 bases not matched to a gene. CDR1 and CDR2 (germline): SQVTM, ANQGSEA. CDR3 size: 14 residues. The CDR3 is CSTQVGGEGETQYF. CDR3 nucleotide sequence: TGCAGCACCCAAGTAGGGGGCGAGGGAGAGACCCAGTACTTC.

This chain connects TRBV19 to TRBJ2-7; D is possibly TRBD2 (5 bases). From germline, CDR1 is LNHDA and CDR2 SQIVND (reference sequence). The CDR3 covers 14 residues. Trimming took off 3 bases at V and 5 bases at J, with 14 bases between the two ends. CDR3 amino acids: CASSIGLGANEQYF. The CDR3 nucleotides read TGTGCCAGTAGTATCGGACTGGGTGCTAACGAGCAGTACTTC.

The V call is TRBV9, the J call TRBJ2-4; tentative D call: TRBD2 (5 bases). The V and J ends lost 5 bases and 0 bases respectively, with 18 bases between them. The CDR3 is made up of 17 amino acids. Germline lookup yields CDR1 SGDLS and CDR2 YYNGEE. The DNA for the CDR3 is TGTGCCAGCAGTCCCACTAGAGCGGTCGGAGCCAAAAACATTCAGTACTTC. It encodes CASSPTRAVGAKNIQYF.

This chain uses TRBV11-3 with TRBJ2-1, with 11 bases lining up with TRBD1. Germline V gene data show CDR1 as SGHNT and CDR2 as YENEEA. V was clipped by 5 bases and J by 7 bases; unmatched bases: 10. The CDR3 has 16 residues. The CDR3 is CASSPSGTGGHNEQFF. The CDR3 DNA is TGTGCCAGCAGCCCTTCCGGGACAGGGGGTCATAATGAGCAGTTCTTC.

This chain links TRBV5-4 with TRBJ1-1; TRBD1 agrees at 9 bases. After removal of 4 bases from V and 6 bases from J, the junction contained 7 bases not matched to a gene. The CDR3 totals 14 residues. CDR1 and CDR2 from the germline V gene are SGHNT and YYREEE (reference sequence). CDR3 bases: TGTGCCAGCAGCATCGACAGGGGGGGAGCTGAAGCTTTCTTT. This codes for CASSIDRGGAEAFF.

The chain is built from TRBV27 and TRBJ2-7; 9 bases agree with TRBD2. The CDR3 spans 15 residues. Trimming took 8 bases from V and 7 from J; bases not matched to a gene: 15. The germline gives CDR1 MNHEY, CDR2 SMNVEV (reference sequence). The CDR3 nucleotides read TGTGCCAGCGGTTCAGCTCTACAGCGGGAGGAGGAGCAGTACTTC. This codes for CASGSALQREEEQYF.

The rearrangement links TRBV4-1 to TRBJ2-5; maybe TRBD2 (5 bases). CDR1 and CDR2 (germline): MGHRA, YSYEKL. This CDR3 comprises 15 residues. V lost 1 base and J lost 1, with 10 bases in between. The CDR3 is CASSQGDYLQETQYF. In nucleotides, the CDR3 is TGCGCCAGCAGCCAAGGCGACTACCTCCAAGAGACCCAGTACTTC.

This clone was counted once. This sequence joins TRBV18 and TRBJ2-2, with TRBD2 as a possible D gene (7 bases). From germline, CDR1 is KGHSH and CDR2 LQKENI. V was clipped by 0 bases and J by 4 bases, with 12 bases between them. The CDR3 extends over 16 amino acids. CDR3 sequence reads: CASSPPGGRSTGELFF. The CDR3 region has the DNA TGTGCCAGCTCACCACCGGGGGGGCGAAGCACCGGGGAGCTGTTTTTT.

The V and J genes are TRBV4-1 and TRBJ2-5; D is unclear. The length of the CDR3 is 15 residues. The V gene's germline CDR1 is MGHRA and CDR2 YSYEKL. Trimming removed 3 bases from V and 5 bases from J, with 16 bases in between. This chain's CDR3 is CASSHQTRDWETQYF. DNA for the CDR3: TGCGCCAGCAGCCATCAGACTCGTGACTGGGAGACCCAGTACTTC.

The V and J genes are TRBV29-1 and TRBJ1-2; D remains unclear. Deletions cut 6 bases from V and 4 bases from J, with 18 bases between. The CDR3 is 14 residues long. Germline V lookup: CDR1 SQVTM, CDR2 ANQGSEA. This CDR3 is CSVPWSGFLYGYTF. The CDR3 DNA is TGCAGCGTACCTTGGTCGGGATTTCTCTATGGCTACACCTTC.

The chain has TRBV4-2 and TRBJ2-2; 8 bases fit TRBD2. J lost 6 bases, V lost 0 bases, and 9 bases had no gene match. Per germline, CDR1 LGHNA and CDR2 YNFKEQ. The CDR3 is made up of 17 amino acids. The CDR3 region is CASSQDLQREIAGELFF. The CDR3 DNA follows: TGTGCCAGCAGCCAAGATCTTCAGCGGGAGATCGCCGGGGAGCTGTTTTTT.

The chain couples TRBV15 to TRBJ2-1; 10 bases match TRBD2. In germline, CDR1 is LNHNV, CDR2 YYDKDF (reference sequence). V gave up 2 bases and J gave up 0 bases; unmatched junction bases: 4. There are 17 residues in the CDR3. The CDR3 is CATSRRAGGPSYNEQFF. The CDR3 DNA is TGTGCCACCAGCAGACGAGCGGGAGGGCCCTCCTACAATGAGCAGTTCTTC.

The chain employs TRBV5-1 and TRBJ2-2; 8 bases agree with TRBD2. Germline CDR1 and CDR2: SGHRS and YFSETQ. There are 14 residues in the CDR3. Trimming took 6 bases from V and 3 from J; bases not matched to a gene: 4. In DNA, the CDR3 is TGCGCCAGCAAGGGACTAGTGGACACCGGGGAGCTGTTTTTT. Amino acid sequence: CASKGLVDTGELFF.

This chain connects TRBV10-3 to TRBJ2-5; 10 positions agree with TRBD1. V lost 4 bases and J lost 1; bases outside the gene matches: 9. The germline V gene encodes CDR1 ENHRY and CDR2 SYGVKD. This CDR3 has 17 residues. Written as DNA, the CDR3 is TGTGCCATCAGTGGGTCTGTCCGGGACAGGGGCCAAGAGACCCAGTACTTC. The encoded protein is CAISGSVRDRGQETQYF.

This chain links TRBV11-2 with TRBJ2-1; 10 positions match TRBD2. The CDR3 has 15 residues. With V trimmed by 9 bases and J by 8 bases, 13 bases remained unmatched. Looked up from germline, CDR1 is SGHAT and CDR2 is FQNNGV. In DNA, the CDR3 is TGTGCCAGTACTCTAGGGAGCGGGAGGGCCCATGAGCAGTTCTTC. Protein product: CASTLGSGRAHEQFF.

The CDR3 spells CASSSGLAGSTDTQYF. CDR3 DNA: TGTGCCAGCAGCTCGGGACTAGCGGGTAGCACAGATACGCAGTATTTT. The rearrangement joins TRBV7-3 to TRBJ2-3, with 12 positions matching TRBD2. Germline CDR1 and CDR2: SGHTA and FQGTGA. The CDR3 is 16 amino acids. J was trimmed by 0 bases and V by 4 bases; bases with no gene match: 2.

The rearrangement uses TRBV9 and TRBJ2-1, with 13 bases lining up with TRBD2. Trimming cost V 4 bases and J 9 bases; bases outside gene matches: 7. The germline V gene encodes CDR1 SGDLS and CDR2 YYNGEE. This CDR3 has 15 amino acids. The CDR3 DNA reads TGTGCCAGCAGCCCCCGGACTAGCGGGAGTACTGAGCAGTTCTTC. Protein sequence: CASSPRTSGSTEQFF.

The rearrangement uses TRBV7-9 and TRBJ2-3, with TRBD2 identical over 9 bases. Germline V gene sequence: CDR1 SEHNR, CDR2 FQNEAQ (reference sequence). This CDR3 is 14 amino acids long. Losses at the gene ends were 6 bases for V and 2 bases for J; bases not matched to a gene: 3. The CDR3, as DNA: TGTGCCAGCAGACGGACTAGCGACACAGATACGCAGTATTTT. It codes for CASRRTSDTDTQYF.

This clone was seen a single time. The chain links TRBV6-4 to TRBJ1-5; no clear D gene. In germline, CDR1 is MRHNA, CDR2 SNTAGT. The germline V and J ends were trimmed by 4 bases and 4 bases, with 8 bases remaining between them. The CDR3 extends over 13 amino acids. CDR3 in DNA: TGTGCCAGCAGTGGGGCAGCAAATCAGCCCCAGCATTTT. Translation gives CASSGAANQPQHF.

This sequence joins TRBV5-4 and TRBJ1-4, with D tentatively TRBD1 (6 bases). The CDR3 contains 19 residues. V lost 0 bases, J lost 6 bases, and 24 bases lay in between. CDR1 and CDR2 (germline): SGHNT, YYREEE (reference sequence). CDR3 loop: CASSLASGGRGAQDEKLFF. CDR3 coding DNA: TGTGCCAGCAGCTTGGCCAGCGGGGGGCGAGGGGCCCAAGATGAAAAACTGTTTTTT.

This chain joins TRBV21-1 and TRBJ2-3; TRBD2 is the table's D call and was not checked against the DNA. TRBV21-1 is deemed a pseudogene. This CDR3 region has 18 residues. The chain's CDR3 is CASSSRQVAGGCTDTQYF. The CDR3 DNA follows: TGTGCCAGCAGCTCCCGGCAAGTGGCGGGAGGGTGCACAGATACGCAGTATTTT.

The chain recombines TRBV19 with TRBJ1-2, with a weak D call TRBD1 (5 bases). This CDR3 has 13 amino acids. Germline lookup yields CDR1 LNHDA and CDR2 SQIVND (reference sequence). Deletions cut 3 bases from V and 4 bases from J, with 9 bases between. The CDR3 protein is CASSMRDPYGYTF. The CDR3 DNA reads as TGTGCCAGTAGTATGCGGGACCCCTATGGCTACACCTTC.

The chain is built from TRBV9 and TRBJ2-5; possibly TRBD2 for D (6 bases). The germline V gene has CDR1 SGDLS and CDR2 YYNGEE. V lost 0 bases and J 5 bases, leaving 11 bases between the germline ends. CDR3 size: 14 residues. The chain's CDR3 is CASSVGGVRETQYF. Written as DNA, the CDR3 is TGTGCCAGCAGCGTAGGCGGGGTTCGGGAGACCCAGTACTTC. Based on the CDR3 plus reference TRBV9 and TRBJ2-5, the full variable domain is DSGVTQTPKHLITATGQRVTLRCSPRSGDLSVYWYQQSLDQGLQFLIQYYNGEERAKGNILERFSAQQFPDLHSELNLSSLELGDSALYFCASSVGGVRETQYFGPGTRLLVL.

The V gene is TRBV4-3, the J gene TRBJ2-2, with 10 bases aligning to TRBD2. In germline, CDR1 is LGHNA, CDR2 YSLEER. The trim removed 0 bases at V and 0 bases at J, leaving 4 bases unmatched. The CDR3 is 18 amino acids. The CDR3: CASSQDAGLAANTGELFF. CDR3 DNA sequence: TGCGCCAGCAGCCAAGATGCCGGACTAGCGGCGAACACCGGGGAGCTGTTTTTT.